Below are 32 T cell receptor beta chains sequenced from a single sample in a study of T cells in women clearing cervical HPV infection. Measured with immunoSEQ multiplex PCR; TCRdb has only the in-frame clones, and not every one. The sample totals about 20,000 clones. The sequenced sample was blood buffy coat. All receptors come from a woman aged 18-69 years with a cervical HPV16 infection that either progressed to CIN3+ or cleared (not recorded which).

On this clone: The CDR3 goes on 3 residues after the read ends, and that part is filled in from the germline J gene. The genes are TRBV5-1 and TRBJ1-3; 9 nucleotides agree with TRBD1. This CDR3 is built from 15 residues. Germline V lookup: CDR1 SGHRS, CDR2 YFSETQ. Trimming took 5 bases from V and 8 from J; bases not matched to a gene: 11. The sequenced CDR3 bases are TGCGCCAGCAGTCCCTTGAGGACAGGGGACGACACC. Protein product: CASSPLRTGDDT. The CDR3 in full is CASSPLRTGDDTIYF.

To note about this clone: The read is 3 residues too short to cover the CDR3 end, so that end is filled in from the germline J gene. The chain joins TRBV10-3 to TRBJ1-6, with 10 nucleotides matching TRBD1. The CDR3 has 14 residues. V trimming: 6 bases; J trimming: 9 bases; junction bases outside the gene matches: 5. Germline V lookup: CDR1 ENHRY, CDR2 SYGVKD. Incomplete CDR3 DNA: TGTGCCATCAGGGAGACAGGGGGCAGTTCACCC. Its protein product is CAIRETGGSSP. The full CDR3 protein is CAIRETGGSSPLHF.

The CDR3 DNA, read in part, is TGTGCCAGCACCTGGGACAGGGACCAGCCC. This translates into CASTWDRDQP. The CDR3 in full is CASTWDRDQPQHF. The chain joins TRBV2 to TRBJ1-5, with 9 bases that match TRBD1. The read ends 3 residues shy of where the CDR3 ends; the end is completed using the germline J gene. Trimming took 7 bases from V and 7 from J; bases not matched to a gene: 5. The CDR3 length is 13 residues. Germline V gene lookup returns CDR1 SNHLY and CDR2 FYNNEI.

Remarks on this clone: The CDR3 goes on 3 residues after the read ends, and that part is filled in from the germline J gene. The rearrangement uses TRBV30 and TRBJ1-5; maybe TRBD1 (6 bases). CDR1 and CDR2 (germline): GTSNPN, SVGIG (reference sequence). Trimming stripped 0 bases from V and 6 bases from J, with 15 bases between. CDR3 length: 15 amino acids. CDR3 region: CAWSVLGGAGQPQHF. Incomplete CDR3 DNA: TGTGCCTGGAGTGTACTTGGGGGGGCAGGTCAGCCC.

Of note for this clone: The read halts 3 residues ahead of the CDR3 end, with the missing end drawn from the germline J gene. The same CDR3 also results from other DNA sequences found in this sample. The chain recombines TRBV2 with TRBJ1-2, with 9 bases identical to TRBD1. The trim removed 8 bases at V and 6 bases at J, leaving 10 bases unmatched. Germline V gene data show CDR1 as SNHLY and CDR2 as FYNNEI. The CDR3 runs 14 residues. CDR3 bases read: TGTGCCAGCGAACGGGACAGGGAGGGAGATGGC. Residues: CASERDREGDG. The CDR3, in full, reads CASERDREGDGYTF.

The CDR3 is CASRSSGTGLNTEAFF. Partial CDR3 DNA: TGTGCCAGCAGATCTTCCGGGACAGGGCTGAACACTGAA. V and J are TRBV6-2 or TRBV6-3 and TRBJ1-1; 9 positions match TRBD1. The read halts 3 residues ahead of the CDR3 end, with the missing end drawn from the germline J gene. V gave up 6 bases and J gave up 0 bases; unmatched junction bases: 8. In germline, CDR1 is MNHEY, CDR2 SVGEGT. The CDR3 loop spans 16 amino acids.

About this clone itself: The CDR3 end falls 3 residues outside the read, so it is completed with the germline J gene. The V and J genes are TRBV7-2 and TRBJ2-3; 7 nucleotides agree with TRBD2. This CDR3 has 14 amino acids. Germline CDR1 SGHTA, CDR2 FQGNSA. The CDR3 protein is CASSLERGFKPQYF. The part of the CDR3 DNA that was read is TGTGCCAGCAGCTTAGAGCGGGGATTCAAGCCG.

Notes on this clone: The read finishes 3 residues shy of the CDR3 end, and the germline J gene is used to complete it. The chain joins TRBV19 to TRBJ1-5, with D tentatively TRBD1 (5 bases). Trimming left V 2 bases short and J 5 bases short, with 13 bases between. Looked up from germline, CDR1 is LNHDA and CDR2 is SQIVND (reference sequence). The CDR3 is made up of 15 amino acids. CDR3 DNA, as far as it was read: TGTGCCAGTAGTATACAGGGAGGTGGGGATCAGCCC. It yields the protein CASSIQGGGDQP. The complete CDR3 sequence is CASSIQGGGDQPQHF.

Comment on this clone: With the read ending 3 residues before the CDR3 end, the germline J gene is used to fill in that end. J is TRBJ1-6 and V is TRBV20-1, with TRBD1 matching 7 bases. Germline V gene data show CDR1 as DFQATT and CDR2 as SNEGSKA (reference sequence). J lost 6 bases, V lost 5 bases, and 7 bases had no gene match. The CDR3 sequence is 14 residues long. CDR3 DNA, as far as it was read: TGCAGTGCTGAAGGGGACAGTTTTAATTCACCC. Protein: CSAEGDSFNSP. The CDR3 as a whole reads CSAEGDSFNSPLHF.

About this clone itself: From the germline J gene comes the end of the CDR3, since the read stops 3 residues before it. The chain is built from TRBV18 and TRBJ1-2; D perhaps matches TRBD1 (5 bases). Germline loops: CDR1 KGHSH, CDR2 LQKENI. Deletions cut 3 bases from V and 2 bases from J, with 10 bases between. The CDR3 sequence is 14 residues long. CDR3 amino acids: CASSPPDTNYGYTF. The CDR3 bases that were read are TGTGCCAGCTCACCTCCGGACACGAACTATGGC.

About this clone: The read gets to within 3 residues of the CDR3 end, and the germline J gene fills in the rest. The rearrangement joins TRBV19 to TRBJ1-2; D is possibly TRBD1 (5 bases). CDR1 is LNHDA and CDR2 is SQIVND in the germline V gene (reference sequence). The CDR3 is 14 residues long. V lost 3 bases and J lost 7, with 15 bases in between. The CDR3 DNA, read in part, is TGTGCCAGTAGTATTACAGGCCAGGAGACTGGC. Amino acids: CASSITGQETG. The whole CDR3 is CASSITGQETGYTF.

Details on this clone: The sequence runs out 3 residues before the end of the CDR3; the remainder is reconstructed from the germline J gene. V usage is TRBV20-1 and J usage is TRBJ2-3, with unresolved D. Germline V lookup: CDR1 DFQATT, CDR2 SNEGSKA (reference sequence). CDR3 length equals 14 residues. Trimming removed 0 bases from V and 3 bases from J, with 10 bases in between. CDR3 DNA, as far as it was read: TGCAGTGCTAGAGATCGGGTAGTGACAGATACG. Translating gives CSARDRVVTDT. Given in full, the CDR3 is CSARDRVVTDTQYF.

About this clone itself: The CDR3 goes on 3 residues after the read ends, and that part is filled in from the germline J gene. V gene TRBV20-1 combines with J gene TRBJ1-4, with unresolved D. Germline V CDR1 and CDR2: DFQATT, SNEGSKA (reference sequence). This CDR3 region has 12 residues. CDR3 sequence reads: CSAKAEYSPLFF. The covered CDR3 bases are TGCAGTGCTAAAGCGGAATATTCACCA.

In regard to this clone: The read terminates 3 residues ahead of where the CDR3 ends, so the germline J gene completes it. The rearrangement links TRBV7-2 to TRBJ1-1; no reliable D call. This CDR3 has 15 amino acids. Germline CDR1 reads SGHTA; CDR2 reads FQGNSA. V was trimmed by 1 base and J by 1 base, leaving 10 bases between them. The CDR3 bases that were read are TGTGCCAGCAGCTTAGGTCCGGTTGGGAACACTGAA. Its protein is CASSLGPVGNTE. The entire CDR3 protein reads CASSLGPVGNTEAFF.

For this clone: From the germline J gene comes the end of the CDR3, since the read stops 3 residues before it. The same CDR3 is also encoded by other DNA sequences in this sample. This chain links TRBV20-1 with TRBJ2-3, with TRBD1 matching 10 bases. Germline values: CDR1 DFQATT, CDR2 SNEGSKA (reference sequence). The CDR3 is 13 residues long. CDR3 bases read: TGCAGTGCCAGGACAGGGGGAGTCACGACG. The encoded protein is CSARTGGVTT. The whole CDR3 protein is CSARTGGVTTQYF.

Comment on this clone: The observed sequence ends 3 residues before the CDR3 terminus, with the missing tail filled in from the germline J gene. The rearrangement uses TRBV20-1 and TRBJ2-7, with TRBD1 matching 9 bases. The CDR3 is made up of 13 amino acids. The J segment lost 6 bases and the V segment lost 1 base, leaving 4 bases of the junction unmatched. Germline V lookup: CDR1 DFQATT, CDR2 SNEGSKA (reference sequence). This chain's CDR3 is CSARGGTGREQYF. The part of the CDR3 DNA that was read is TGCAGTGCTAGAGGGGGGACAGGGCGCGAG.

With regard to this clone: The read terminates 3 residues ahead of where the CDR3 ends, so the germline J gene completes it. The chain recombines TRBV2 with TRBJ1-4; 9 bases map to TRBD1. Germline CDR1 reads SNHLY; CDR2 reads FYNNEI. The CDR3 covers 14 residues. CDR3: CASRGQGNSSPLFF. CDR3 DNA (partial): TGTGCCAGCAGGGGACAGGGAAATAGTTCACCA.

About this clone itself: The read is 3 residues too short to cover the CDR3 end, so that end is filled in from the germline J gene. This chain links TRBV20-1 with TRBJ1-6; D unclear. The CDR3 covers 12 residues. Germline V lookup: CDR1 DFQATT, CDR2 SNEGSKA (reference sequence). Trimming took off 0 bases at V and 6 bases at J, with 3 bases between the two ends. CDR3 DNA, as far as it was read: TGCAGTGCTAGAGAGGCTAATTCACCC. Protein product: CSAREANSP. The full CDR3 protein is CSAREANSPLHF.

On this clone itself: With the read ending 3 residues before the CDR3 end, the germline J gene is used to fill in that end. The chain combines TRBV29-1 with TRBJ1-1; D is ambiguous. Between the trimmed V and J ends, which lost 0 bases and 4 bases, there was a span of 15 bases. Germline V gene sequence: CDR1 SQVTM, CDR2 ANQGSEA. This CDR3 contains 15 residues. The CDR3 loop reads CSVEDLGRASTEAFF. The covered CDR3 bases are TGCAGCGTTGAAGATTTAGGCAGAGCGAGCACTGAA. The variable domain in full, with the rest retrieved from reference TRBV29-1 and TRBJ1-1, is SAVISQKPSRDICQRGTSLTIQCQVDSQVTMMFWYRQQPGQSLTLIATANQGSEATYESGFVIDKFPISRPNLTFSTLTVSNMSPEDSSIYLCSVEDLGRASTEAFFGQGTRLTVV.

A remark on this clone: The read ends 3 residues before the CDR3 terminus; that terminus is restored from the germline J gene. The V gene is TRBV30, the J gene TRBJ2-2; TRBD1 matches 7 bases. V shed 1 base, J shed 3 bases, and the junction held 11 bases outside the gene matches. This CDR3 comprises 17 residues. CDR1 and CDR2 from the germline V gene are GTSNPN and SVGIG (reference sequence). This CDR3 is CAWSDRGQALDTGELFF. The part of the CDR3 DNA that was read is TGTGCCTGGAGTGACCGCGGACAGGCGCTCGACACCGGGGAG. Based on the CDR3 plus reference TRBV30 and TRBJ2-2, the full variable domain is SQTIHQWPATLVQPVGSPLSLECTVEGTSNPNLYWYRQAAGRGLQLLFYSVGIGQISSEVPQNLSASRPQDRQFILSSKKLLLSDSGFYLCAWSDRGQALDTGELFFGEGSRLTVL.

As for this clone: Coverage ceases 3 residues before the CDR3 finishes, and the germline J gene fills in the end. The genes are TRBV11-3 and TRBJ2-3, with D possibly TRBD2 on 5 matching bases. The germline CDR1 and CDR2 sequences are SGHNT and YENEEA. The CDR3 is 14 residues long. The V and J ends lost 1 base and 5 bases respectively, with 10 bases between them. The CDR3 here is CASSLGLEGDTQYF. Incomplete CDR3 DNA: TGTGCCAGCAGCTTAGGGTTAGAGGGAGATACG. The full variable domain, completed using reference TRBV11-3 and TRBJ2-3, is EAGVVQSPRYKIIEKKQPVAFWCNPISGHNTLYWYLQNLGQGPELLIRYENEEAVDDSQLPKDRFSAERLKGVDSTLKIQPAELGDSAVYLCASSLGLEGDTQYFGPGTRLTVL.

A note on this clone: The read halts 3 residues ahead of the CDR3 end, with the missing end drawn from the germline J gene. V gene TRBV12-3 or TRBV12-4 combines with J gene TRBJ1-3; possible D gene TRBD1, 6 bases. V was shortened by 6 bases and J by 4 bases, with 13 bases between the two germline ends. CDR3 length: 14 residues. CDR3 in amino acids: CASRITGRGNTIYF. Partial CDR3 DNA: TGTGCCAGCAGGATCACAGGGAGAGGAAACACC.

Points on this clone: Additional DNA sequences in this sample encode the identical CDR3. CDR3 region: CASRTRGHTEAFF. Incomplete CDR3 DNA: TGTGCCAGTAGGACCAGGGGACACACTGAA. V and J are TRBV19 and TRBJ1-1; possibly TRBD1 for D (6 bases). The observed sequence ends 3 residues before the CDR3 terminus, with the missing tail filled in from the germline J gene. V lost 6 bases and J lost 3, with 11 bases in between. The germline CDR1 and CDR2 sequences are LNHDA and SQIVND (reference sequence). CDR3 length: 13 amino acids.

Details on this clone: The CDR3 extends 3 residues past the end of the read, so its final part is completed from the germline J gene. V and J are TRBV5-1 and TRBJ1-2; 8 bases align to TRBD1. Germline V gene lookup returns CDR1 SGHRS and CDR2 YFSETQ. There are 12 residues in the CDR3. V gave up 3 bases and J gave up 5 bases; unmatched junction bases: 0. CDR3 bases read: TGCGCCAGCAGCTACAGGGGGTATGGC. Encoded protein: CASSYRGYG. The entire CDR3 reads CASSYRGYGYTF.

A remark on this clone: The CDR3 goes on 3 residues after the read ends, and that part is filled in from the germline J gene. J is TRBJ2-7 and V is TRBV19, with D hard to call. The V gene's germline CDR1 is LNHDA and CDR2 SQIVND (reference sequence). CDR3 size: 13 residues. V lost 1 base to trimming and J lost 5 bases, with 9 bases between them. The chain's CDR3 is CASSIARSHEQYF. Incomplete CDR3 DNA: TGTGCCAGTAGTATAGCCAGATCCCACGAG.

A note on this clone: The read stops 3 residues short of the end of the CDR3; the missing end is completed from the germline J gene. This chain joins TRBV19 and TRBJ1-2, with TRBD1 as a possible D gene (5 bases). CDR1 LNHDA and CDR2 SQIVND come from the germline V gene (reference sequence). There are 14 residues in the CDR3. The CDR3 loop reads CASRGTDSSYDYTF. The CDR3 DNA, read in part, is TGTGCCAGTAGGGGAACAGACAGTTCCTACGAC.

This clone is labeled medium-sized based on frequency. Read coverage stops 3 residues before the CDR3 terminus; the germline J gene supplies the remainder. The V call is TRBV10-1, the J call TRBJ2-2, with 8 bases matching TRBD2. Germline values: CDR1 WNHNN, CDR2 SYGVQD (reference sequence). The V segment lost 1 base and the J segment 7 bases; nucleotides outside the gene matches: 11. The CDR3 length is 17 residues. The CDR3 is CASSEYETAGVVGELFF. CDR3 DNA (partial): TGCGCCAGCAGTGAGTACGAGACAGCGGGAGTCGTCGGGGAG.

Of note for this clone: The sequenced fragment ends 3 residues before the CDR3 boundary, so the rest is inferred from the germline J gene. The gene calls are TRBV10-3 and TRBJ2-1; 12 nucleotides line up with TRBD2. The CDR3 sequence is 16 residues long. Germline CDR1 ENHRY, CDR2 SYGVKD. Germline trimming cut 4 bases from V and 5 bases from J; bases unmatched to any gene: 6. The sequenced CDR3 bases are TGTGCCATCAGTGGCTTACTAGCGGGAGGCAACAATGAG. This translates into CAISGLLAGGNNE. The complete CDR3 protein is CAISGLLAGGNNEQFF.

Details on this clone: From the germline J gene comes the end of the CDR3, since the read stops 3 residues before it. The V gene is TRBV19, the J gene TRBJ1-6; D ambiguous. Germline CDR1 LNHDA, CDR2 SQIVND (reference sequence). The CDR3 is made up of 12 amino acids. The sequenced CDR3 bases are TGTGCCAGTAGTGCCTCCCTCGGGGCC. It encodes CASSASLGA. The complete CDR3 sequence is CASSASLGALHF. Complete variable domain (other parts from reference TRBV19 and TRBJ1-6): DGGITQSPKYLFRKEGQNVTLSCEQNLNHDAMYWYRQDPGQGLRLIYYSQIVNDFQKGDIAEGYSVSREKKESFPLTVTSAQKNPTAFYLCASSASLGALHFGNGTRLTVT.

A remark on this clone: The read ends 3 residues before the CDR3 terminus; that terminus is restored from the germline J gene. The chain is built from TRBV7-9 and TRBJ1-1; 7 bases fit TRBD1. The V and J ends lost 3 bases and 3 bases, in that order; junction bases with no gene match: 7. The CDR3 has 15 amino acids. From germline, CDR1 is SEHNR and CDR2 FQNEAQ (reference sequence). The sequenced CDR3 bases are TGTGCCAGCAGCTTGACAGGGTGGCCTGACACTGAA. This encodes CASSLTGWPDTE. The full CDR3 is CASSLTGWPDTEAFF.

A note on this clone: The read ends 3 residues shy of where the CDR3 ends; the end is completed using the germline J gene. The V call is TRBV28, the J call TRBJ1-2; TRBD1 matches at 9 bases. The junction had 9 bases not matched to a gene; V was cut back by 5 bases and J by 5 bases. From germline, CDR1 is MDHEN and CDR2 SYDVKM. The CDR3 covers 15 residues. Incomplete CDR3 DNA: TGTGCCAGCAGTCCATGGACAGGGGCGGCTTATGGC. Its translation is CASSPWTGAAYG. From start to end, the CDR3 is CASSPWTGAAYGYTF.

On this clone: From the germline J gene comes the end of the CDR3, since the read stops 3 residues before it. J is TRBJ1-2 and V is TRBV7-9, with a tentative D call TRBD1 (5 bases). CDR3 length: 14 amino acids. CDR1 and CDR2 (germline): SEHNR, FQNEAQ (reference sequence). CDR3 loop: CASSQSGVGNDYTF. The covered CDR3 bases are TGTGCCAGCAGCCAATCGGGGGTAGGGAATGAC.